This T cell receptor beta chain was identified during a study of blood T cell repertoires in COVID-19. This table comes from immunoSEQ multiplex PCR, and its TCRdb copy is limited to in-frame clones, with some not included. The table has about 120,000 clones, approximately 90% seen once. The CDR3 length is 14 residues. Per germline, CDR1 SGHRS and CDR2 YFSETQ. The ends were cut back, 5 bases at V and 4 bases at J, with 13 bases in the middle. This receptor was identified in a man in his sixties or seventies with active or convalescent COVID-19. Sequencing was done on a sample of peripheral blood. This chain connects TRBV5-1 to TRBJ1-5; D possibly corresponds to TRBD1 (6 bases). CDR3 bases: TGCGCCAGCAGTACAGGGTTGGGGAATCAGCCCCAGCATTTT. Translated: CASSTGLGNQPQHF.